This entry is about one T cell receptor (beta chain). This sample was included in a study of blood T cell repertoires in COVID-19. The CDR3 loop spans 13 amino acids. CDR1 is SNHLY, CDR2 FYNNEI, per germline. Trimming pared 3 bases from V and 1 base from J, leaving 6 bases between. Libraries were prepared by immunoSEQ multiplex PCR; TCRdb keeps only in-frame clonotypes and omits some of them. The sample lists 200,000 to 250,000 clones, approximately 90% occurring once. V usage is TRBV2 and J usage is TRBJ1-1; D gene unclear. The sequence came from a man aged 50 to 60 with COVID-19, enrolled during active disease. The sequencing sample was made of peripheral blood. The CDR3 nucleotides read TGTGCCAGCAGTGACGGCGGGAACACTGAAGCTTTCTTT. As protein: CASSDGGNTEAFF.